This T cell receptor beta chain originates from a study of graft-versus-host responses after intestinal transplantation. About the study: Induction using anti-thymocyte globulin, followed by tacrolimus and steroids for roughly 3 years, was given to all recipients.

Produced via immunoSEQ multiplex PCR; TCRdb's table is partial and in-frame only. Among roughly 15,000 clones listed, 75% to 85% were seen once. In this sample, this clone turned up once. Its target is not known. Study findings and constraints: The authors found GvH clones in recipient marrow, some appearing first in ileum or blood. Peak GvH clone levels in circulation were associated with early post-transplant HvG declines.

The starting material, graft tissue, was processed to release intraepithelial and lamina propria lymphocytes. Germline CDR1 reads SGHRS; CDR2 reads YFSETQ. V lost 3 bases and J lost 5; bases outside the gene matches: 5. This CDR3 spans 15 amino acids. The genes are TRBV5-1 and TRBJ2-1; 10 positions match TRBD1. This receptor was taken from a human patient who received an intestinal transplant, so some T cells may come from the graft donor. Sequencing was performed on ileum tissue, taken about 15 weeks after intestinal transplant. The CDR3: CASSSPGTGDNEQFF. In nucleotides, the CDR3 is TGCGCCAGCAGCTCCCCCGGGACAGGGGACAATGAGCAGTTCTTC.